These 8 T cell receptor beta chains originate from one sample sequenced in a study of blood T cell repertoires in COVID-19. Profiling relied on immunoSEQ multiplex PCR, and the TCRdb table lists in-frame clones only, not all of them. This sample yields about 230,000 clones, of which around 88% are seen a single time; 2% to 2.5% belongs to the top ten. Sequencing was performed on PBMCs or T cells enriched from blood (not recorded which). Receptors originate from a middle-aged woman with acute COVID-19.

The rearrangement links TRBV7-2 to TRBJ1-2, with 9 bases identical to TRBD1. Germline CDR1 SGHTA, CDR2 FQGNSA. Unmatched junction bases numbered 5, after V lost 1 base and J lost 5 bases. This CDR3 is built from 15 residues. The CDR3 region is CASSLEGTGRYGYTF. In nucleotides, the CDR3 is TGTGCCAGCAGCTTAGAGGGGACAGGGCGTTATGGCTACACCTTC.

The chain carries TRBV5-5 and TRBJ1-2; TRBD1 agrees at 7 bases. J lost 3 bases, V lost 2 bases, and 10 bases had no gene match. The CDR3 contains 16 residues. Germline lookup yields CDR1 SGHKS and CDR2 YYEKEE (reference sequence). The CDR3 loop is CASSFATGDSDYGYTF. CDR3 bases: TGTGCCAGCAGCTTCGCAACAGGGGATAGTGACTATGGCTACACCTTC.

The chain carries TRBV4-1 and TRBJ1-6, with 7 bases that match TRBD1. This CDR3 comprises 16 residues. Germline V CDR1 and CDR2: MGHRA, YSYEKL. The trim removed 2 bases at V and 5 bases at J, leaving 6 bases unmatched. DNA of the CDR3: TGCGCCAGCAGCCAATTTCCGGGACAGAATAATTCACCCCTCCACTTT. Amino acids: CASSQFPGQNNSPLHF.

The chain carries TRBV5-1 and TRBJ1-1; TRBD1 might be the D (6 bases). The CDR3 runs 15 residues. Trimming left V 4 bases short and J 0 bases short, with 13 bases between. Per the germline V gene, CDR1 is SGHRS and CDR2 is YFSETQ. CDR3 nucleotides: TGCGCCAGCAGCGCAGGACAGTTCATGAACACTGAAGCTTTCTTT. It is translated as CASSAGQFMNTEAFF.

CDR3 sequence: CASSLEASGGPRTDTQYF. The CDR3 DNA reads as TGTGCCAGCAGCTTAGAGGCTAGCGGGGGCCCTCGCACAGATACGCAGTATTTT. This sequence joins TRBV13 and TRBJ2-3; 10 bases agree with TRBD2. CDR3 size: 18 residues. With V trimmed by 1 base and J by 1 base, 8 bases remained unmatched. Germline V lookup: CDR1 PRHDT, CDR2 FYEKMQ (reference sequence). Using reference TRBV13 and TRBJ2-3 for the parts outside the CDR3, the full variable domain is AAGVIQSPRHLIKEKRETATLKCYPIPRHDTVYWYQQGPGQDPQFLISFYEKMQSDKGSIPDRFSAQQFSDYHSELNMSSLELGDSALYFCASSLEASGGPRTDTQYFGPGTRLTVL.

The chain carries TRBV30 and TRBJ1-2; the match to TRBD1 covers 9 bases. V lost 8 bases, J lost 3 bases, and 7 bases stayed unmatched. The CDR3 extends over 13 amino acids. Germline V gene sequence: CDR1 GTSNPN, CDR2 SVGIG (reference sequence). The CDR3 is CAGTGMLHYGYTF. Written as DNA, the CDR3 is TGTGCCGGGACAGGGATGTTACACTATGGCTACACCTTC.

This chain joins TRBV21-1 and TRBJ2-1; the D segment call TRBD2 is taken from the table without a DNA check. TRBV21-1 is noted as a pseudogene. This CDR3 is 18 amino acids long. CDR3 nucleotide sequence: TGTGCCAGCAGCAATGAGTCGGAGACCCGTCTCTCCTACAATGAGCAGTTCTTC. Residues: CASSNESETRLSYNEQFF.

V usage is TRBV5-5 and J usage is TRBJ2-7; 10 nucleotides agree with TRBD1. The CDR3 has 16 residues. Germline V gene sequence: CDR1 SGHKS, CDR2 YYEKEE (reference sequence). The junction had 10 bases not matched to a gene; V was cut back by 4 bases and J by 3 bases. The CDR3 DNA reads TGTGCCAGCAGCCCCGTAGGAGGGACAGGGGACTACGAGCAGTACGTC. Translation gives CASSPVGGTGDYEQYV.